This T cell receptor beta chain was profiled in a study of shared clonotypes between healthy human individuals. Overall study context: Per-donor plates numbered three CD4 naive, three CD4 memory, two CD8 naive and one CD8 memory. Study findings and constraints: Limitation of the genetic and exposure-history diversity represented came from the few donors.

As to this clone: Antigen: not known.

The repertoire was sequenced with immunoSEQ multiplex PCR; TCRdb's copy has only in-frame clones and lacks some. The table includes about 1.4 million clones, approximately 96% detected once. The receptor was derived from a man aged 25 to 40 in good health. The sample taken for sequencing was naive CD4+ T cells sorted from blood. Subset defined: CD45RA+ positively selected.

CDR3 nucleotides: TGTGCCAGCAGTTACGGGACAGGGGTTAGGGATGGCTACACCTTC. Amino acids: CASSYGTGVRDGYTF. J is TRBJ1-2 and V is TRBV6-5; 10 positions agree with TRBD1. Germline CDR1 reads MNHEY; CDR2 reads SVGAGI. The CDR3 length is 15 residues. V lost 2 bases to trimming and J lost 6 bases; unmatched junction nucleotides: 6.